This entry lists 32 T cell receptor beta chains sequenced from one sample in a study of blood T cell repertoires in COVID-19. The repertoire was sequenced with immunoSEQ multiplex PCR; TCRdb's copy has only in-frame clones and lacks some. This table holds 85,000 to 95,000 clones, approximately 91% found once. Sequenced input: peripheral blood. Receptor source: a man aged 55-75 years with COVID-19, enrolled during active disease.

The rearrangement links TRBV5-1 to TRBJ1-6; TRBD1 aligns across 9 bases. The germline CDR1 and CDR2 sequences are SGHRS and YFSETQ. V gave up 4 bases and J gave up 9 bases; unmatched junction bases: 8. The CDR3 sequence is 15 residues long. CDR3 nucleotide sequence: TGCGCCAGCAGCGAACCGGGACAGGGCTTTTCACCCCTCCACTTT. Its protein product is CASSEPGQGFSPLHF.

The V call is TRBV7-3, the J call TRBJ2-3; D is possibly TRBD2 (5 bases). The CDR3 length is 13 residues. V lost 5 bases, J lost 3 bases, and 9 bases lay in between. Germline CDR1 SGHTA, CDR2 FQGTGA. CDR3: CASSPTGTDTQYF. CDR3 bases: TGTGCCAGCAGCCCTACGGGGACAGATACGCAGTATTTT.

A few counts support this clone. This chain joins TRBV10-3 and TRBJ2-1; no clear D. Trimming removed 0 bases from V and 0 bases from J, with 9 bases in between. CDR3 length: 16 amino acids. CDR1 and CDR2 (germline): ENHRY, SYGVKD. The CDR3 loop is CAISESARSSYNEQFF. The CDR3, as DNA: TGTGCCATCAGTGAGTCGGCACGAAGCTCCTACAATGAGCAGTTCTTC.

CDR3 protein: CASDRDRFRETQYF. CDR3 coding DNA: TGTGCCAGCGACAGGGATCGTTTCCGAGAGACCCAGTACTTC. The rearrangement uses TRBV2 and TRBJ2-5; 7 positions match TRBD1. Losses at the gene ends were 8 bases for V and 4 bases for J; bases not matched to a gene: 10. This CDR3 has 14 residues. CDR1 and CDR2 from the germline V gene are SNHLY and FYNNEI. Full variable domain (rest looked up from reference TRBV2 and TRBJ2-5): EPEVTQTPSHQVTQMGQEVILRCVPISNHLYFYWYRQILGQKVEFLVSFYNNEISEKSEIFDDQFSVERPDGSNFTLKIRSTKLEDSAMYFCASDRDRFRETQYFGPGTRLLVL.

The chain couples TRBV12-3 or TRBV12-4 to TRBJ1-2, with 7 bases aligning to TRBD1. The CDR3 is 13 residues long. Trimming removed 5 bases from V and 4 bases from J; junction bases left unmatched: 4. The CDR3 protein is CASSLGQIYGYTF. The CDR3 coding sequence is TGTGCCAGCAGTCTGGGACAGATCTATGGCTACACCTTC.

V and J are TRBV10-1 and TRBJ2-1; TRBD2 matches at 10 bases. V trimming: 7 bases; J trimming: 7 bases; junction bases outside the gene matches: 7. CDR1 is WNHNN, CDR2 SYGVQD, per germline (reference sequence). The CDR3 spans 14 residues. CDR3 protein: CASTSGSWDNEQFF. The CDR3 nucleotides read TGCGCCAGCACTAGCGGGAGCTGGGATAATGAGCAGTTCTTC.

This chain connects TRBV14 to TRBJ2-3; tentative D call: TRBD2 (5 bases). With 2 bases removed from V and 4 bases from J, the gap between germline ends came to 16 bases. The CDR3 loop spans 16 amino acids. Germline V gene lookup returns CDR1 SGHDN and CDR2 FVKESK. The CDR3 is CASSQRKRPPADTQYF. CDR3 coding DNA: TGTGCCAGCAGCCAACGGAAGCGGCCCCCCGCAGATACGCAGTATTTT.

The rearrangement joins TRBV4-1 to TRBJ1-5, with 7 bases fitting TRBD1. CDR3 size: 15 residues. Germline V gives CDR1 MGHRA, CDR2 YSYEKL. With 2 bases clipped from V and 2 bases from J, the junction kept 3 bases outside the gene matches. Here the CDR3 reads CASSQLTGGNQPQHF. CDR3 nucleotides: TGCGCCAGCAGCCAACTAACAGGGGGCAATCAGCCCCAGCATTTT.

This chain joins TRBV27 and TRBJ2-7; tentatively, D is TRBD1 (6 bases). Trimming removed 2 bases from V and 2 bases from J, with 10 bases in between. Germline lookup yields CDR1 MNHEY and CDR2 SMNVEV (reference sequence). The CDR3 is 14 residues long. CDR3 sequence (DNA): TGTGCCAGCAGTTTAGGGGGACAAGCCTACGAGCAGTACTTC. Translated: CASSLGGQAYEQYF.

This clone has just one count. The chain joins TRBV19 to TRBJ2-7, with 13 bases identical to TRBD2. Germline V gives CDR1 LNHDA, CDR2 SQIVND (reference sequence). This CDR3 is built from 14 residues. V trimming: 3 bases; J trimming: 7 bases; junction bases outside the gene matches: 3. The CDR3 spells CASSIGTSGEEQYF. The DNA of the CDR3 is TGTGCCAGTAGTATTGGGACTAGCGGGGAGGAGCAGTACTTC.

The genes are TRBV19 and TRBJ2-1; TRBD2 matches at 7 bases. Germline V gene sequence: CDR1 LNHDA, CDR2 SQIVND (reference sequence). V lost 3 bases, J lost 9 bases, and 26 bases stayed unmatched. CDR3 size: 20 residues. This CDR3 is CASSIPRRQAGEGPAGEQFF. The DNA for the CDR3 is TGTGCCAGTAGTATTCCCCGCCGTCAGGCGGGAGAAGGTCCGGCTGGTGAGCAGTTCTTC. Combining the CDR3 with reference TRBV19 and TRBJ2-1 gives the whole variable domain DGGITQSPKYLFRKEGQNVTLSCEQNLNHDAMYWYRQDPGQGLRLIYYSQIVNDFQKGDIAEGYSVSREKKESFPLTVTSAQKNPTAFYLCASSIPRRQAGEGPAGEQFFGPGTRLTVL.

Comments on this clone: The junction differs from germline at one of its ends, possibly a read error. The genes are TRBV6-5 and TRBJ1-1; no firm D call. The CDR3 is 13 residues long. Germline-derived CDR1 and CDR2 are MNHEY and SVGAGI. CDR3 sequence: CASSYSESTEAFF. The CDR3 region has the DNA TGTGCCAGCAGTTACTCGGAGAGCACTGAAGCCTTCTTT.

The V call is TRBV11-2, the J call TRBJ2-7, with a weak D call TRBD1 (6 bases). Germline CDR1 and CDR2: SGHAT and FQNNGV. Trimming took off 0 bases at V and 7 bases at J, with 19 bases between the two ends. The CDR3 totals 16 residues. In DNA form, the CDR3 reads TGTGCCAGCAGCTTAGAGGGTGGGGGCCTCTCGGGAGAGCAGTACTTC. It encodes CASSLEGGGLSGEQYF.

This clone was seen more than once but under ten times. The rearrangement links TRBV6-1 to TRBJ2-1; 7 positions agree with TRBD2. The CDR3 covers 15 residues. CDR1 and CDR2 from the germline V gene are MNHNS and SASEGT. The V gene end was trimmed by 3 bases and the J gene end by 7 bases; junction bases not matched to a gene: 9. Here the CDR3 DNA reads TGTGCCAGCAGTGACCAGCTAGCGGTTCCTAATGAGCAGTTCTTC. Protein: CASSDQLAVPNEQFF.

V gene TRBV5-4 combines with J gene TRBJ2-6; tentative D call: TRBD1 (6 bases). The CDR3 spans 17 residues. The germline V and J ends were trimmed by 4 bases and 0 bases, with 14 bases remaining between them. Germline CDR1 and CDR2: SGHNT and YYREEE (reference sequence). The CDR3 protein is CASSRGQGDSGANVLTF. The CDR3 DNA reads TGTGCCAGCAGCCGGGGACAAGGGGACTCTGGGGCCAACGTCCTGACTTTC. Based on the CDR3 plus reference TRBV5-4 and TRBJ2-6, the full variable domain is ETGVTQSPTHLIKTRGQQVTLRCSSQSGHNTVSWYQQALGQGPQFIFQYYREEENGRGNFPPRFSGLQFPNYSSELNVNALELDDSALYLCASSRGQGDSGANVLTFGAGSRLTVL.

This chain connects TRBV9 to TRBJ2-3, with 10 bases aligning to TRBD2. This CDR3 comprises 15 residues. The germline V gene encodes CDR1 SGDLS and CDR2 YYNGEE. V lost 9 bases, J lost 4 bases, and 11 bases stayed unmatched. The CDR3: CATALAGAPSDTQYF. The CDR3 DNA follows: TGTGCCACCGCTCTAGCGGGAGCCCCCTCAGATACGCAGTATTTT.

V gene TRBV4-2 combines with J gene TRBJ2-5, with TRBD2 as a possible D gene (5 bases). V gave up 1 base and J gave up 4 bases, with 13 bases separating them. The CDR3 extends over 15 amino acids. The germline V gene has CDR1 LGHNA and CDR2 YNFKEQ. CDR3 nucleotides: TGTGCCAGCAGCCAAGGAGGGTTGGCGGTAGAGACCCAGTACTTC. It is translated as CASSQGGLAVETQYF.

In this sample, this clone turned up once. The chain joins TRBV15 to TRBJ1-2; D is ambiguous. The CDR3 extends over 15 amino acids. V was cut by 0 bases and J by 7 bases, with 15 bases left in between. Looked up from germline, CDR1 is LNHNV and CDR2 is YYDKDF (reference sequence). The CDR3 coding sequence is TGTGCCACCAGCAGAGATAGGGCGGACTTGCCTGGCTACACCTTC. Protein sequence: CATSRDRADLPGYTF.

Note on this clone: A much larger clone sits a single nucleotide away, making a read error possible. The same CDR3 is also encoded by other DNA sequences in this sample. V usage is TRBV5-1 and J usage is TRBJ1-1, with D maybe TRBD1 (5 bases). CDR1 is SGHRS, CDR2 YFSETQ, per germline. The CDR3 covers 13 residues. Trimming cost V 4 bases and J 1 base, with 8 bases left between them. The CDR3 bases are TGCGCCAGCAGCCGAACAGGGAACACTGAAGCTTTCTTT. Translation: CASSRTGNTEAFF.

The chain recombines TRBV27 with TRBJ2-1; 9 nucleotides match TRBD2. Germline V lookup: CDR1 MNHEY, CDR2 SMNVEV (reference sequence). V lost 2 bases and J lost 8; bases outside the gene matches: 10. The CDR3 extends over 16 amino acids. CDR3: CASSLMGLGLADEQFF. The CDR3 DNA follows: TGTGCCAGCAGTTTAATGGGTTTGGGACTAGCCGATGAGCAGTTCTTC.

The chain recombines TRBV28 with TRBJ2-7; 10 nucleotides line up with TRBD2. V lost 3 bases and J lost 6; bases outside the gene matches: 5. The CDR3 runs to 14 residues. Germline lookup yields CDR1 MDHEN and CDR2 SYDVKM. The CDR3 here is CASSLPSGRVEQYF. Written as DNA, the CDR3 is TGTGCCAGCAGTTTGCCTAGCGGGAGAGTCGAGCAGTACTTC.

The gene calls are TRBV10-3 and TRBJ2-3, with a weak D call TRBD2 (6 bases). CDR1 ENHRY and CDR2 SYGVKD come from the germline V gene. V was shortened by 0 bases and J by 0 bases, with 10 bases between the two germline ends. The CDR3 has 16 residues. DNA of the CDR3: TGTGCCATCAGTGAGTCCCGTAGCGGTAGCACAGATACGCAGTATTTT. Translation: CAISESRSGSTDTQYF.

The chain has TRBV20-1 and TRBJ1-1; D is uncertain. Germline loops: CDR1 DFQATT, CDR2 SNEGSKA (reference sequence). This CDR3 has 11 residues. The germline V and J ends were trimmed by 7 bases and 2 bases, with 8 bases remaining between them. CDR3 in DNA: TGCAGTGGCACGGTTAACACTGAAGCTTTCTTT. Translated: CSGTVNTEAFF.

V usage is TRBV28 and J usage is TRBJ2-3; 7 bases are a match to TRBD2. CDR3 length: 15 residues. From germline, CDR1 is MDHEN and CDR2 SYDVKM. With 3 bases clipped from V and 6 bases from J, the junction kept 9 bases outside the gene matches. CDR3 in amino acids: CASSFASGGGDTQYF. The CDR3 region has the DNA TGTGCCAGCAGTTTCGCTAGCGGAGGAGGGGATACGCAGTATTTT.

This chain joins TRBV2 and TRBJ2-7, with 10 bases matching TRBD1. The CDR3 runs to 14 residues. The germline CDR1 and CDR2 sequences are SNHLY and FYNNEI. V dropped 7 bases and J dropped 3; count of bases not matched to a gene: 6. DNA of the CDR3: TGTGCCAGCAATTCGGACAGGGGGTTCTACGAGCAGTACTTC. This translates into CASNSDRGFYEQYF. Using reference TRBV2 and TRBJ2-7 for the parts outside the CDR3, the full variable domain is EPEVTQTPSHQVTQMGQEVILRCVPISNHLYFYWYRQILGQKVEFLVSFYNNEISEKSEIFDDQFSVERPDGSNFTLKIRSTKLEDSAMYFCASNSDRGFYEQYFGPGTRLTVT.

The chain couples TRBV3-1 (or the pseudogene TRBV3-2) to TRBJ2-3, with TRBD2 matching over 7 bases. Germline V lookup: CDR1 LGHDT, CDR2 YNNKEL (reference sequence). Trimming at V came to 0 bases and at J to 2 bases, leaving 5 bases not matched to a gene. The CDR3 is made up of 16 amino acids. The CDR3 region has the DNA TGTGCCAGCAGCCAAGAAGGGGAGGGCCCCACAGATACGCAGTATTTT. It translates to CASSQEGEGPTDTQYF.

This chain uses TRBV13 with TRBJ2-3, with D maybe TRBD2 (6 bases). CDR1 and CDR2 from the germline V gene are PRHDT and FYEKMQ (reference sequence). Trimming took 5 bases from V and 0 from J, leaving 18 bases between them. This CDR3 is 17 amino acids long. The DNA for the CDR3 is TGTGCCAGCAGCGTATGGGGGACTCGTGGGAGCACAGATACGCAGTATTTT. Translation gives CASSVWGTRGSTDTQYF.

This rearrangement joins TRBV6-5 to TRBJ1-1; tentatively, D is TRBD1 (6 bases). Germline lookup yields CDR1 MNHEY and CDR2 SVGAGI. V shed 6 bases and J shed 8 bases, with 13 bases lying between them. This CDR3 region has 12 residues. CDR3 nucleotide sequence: TGTGCCAGCAGGGCCTCAGGGGCCGAAGCTTTCTTT. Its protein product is CASRASGAEAFF.

This CDR3 reads CASSLGSLYTGELFF. CDR3 DNA: TGTGCCAGCAGCTTAGGCAGTTTGTACACCGGGGAGCTGTTTTTT. The chain carries TRBV11-3 and TRBJ2-2, with no clear D. V was trimmed by 1 base and J by 3 bases, leaving 9 bases between them. The CDR3 is 15 amino acids. Germline assignment: CDR1 SGHNT and CDR2 YENEEA.

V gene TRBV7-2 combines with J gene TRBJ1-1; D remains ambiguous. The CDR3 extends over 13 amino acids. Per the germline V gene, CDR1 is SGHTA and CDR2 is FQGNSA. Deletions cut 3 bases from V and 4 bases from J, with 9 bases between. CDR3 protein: CASSFSRRTEAFF. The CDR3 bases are TGTGCCAGCAGCTTTAGCCGACGCACTGAAGCTTTCTTT. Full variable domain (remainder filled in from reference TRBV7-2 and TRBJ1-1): GAGVSQSPSNKVTEKGKDVELRCDPISGHTALYWYRQSLGQGLEFLIYFQGNSAPDKSGLPSDRFSAERTGGSVSTLTIQRTQQEDSAVYLCASSFSRRTEAFFGQGTRLTVV.

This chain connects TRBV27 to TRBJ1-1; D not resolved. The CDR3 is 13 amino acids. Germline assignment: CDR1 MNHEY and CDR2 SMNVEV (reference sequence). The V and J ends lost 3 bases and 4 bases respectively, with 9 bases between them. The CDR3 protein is CASSLSRSTEAFF. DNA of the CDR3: TGTGCCAGCAGTTTGTCAAGGAGCACTGAAGCTTTCTTT.

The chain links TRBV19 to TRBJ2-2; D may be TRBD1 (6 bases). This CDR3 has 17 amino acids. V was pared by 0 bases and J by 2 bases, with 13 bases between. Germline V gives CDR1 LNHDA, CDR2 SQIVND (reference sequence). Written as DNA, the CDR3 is TGTGCCAGTAGTATAGAAGTAGGGGGAACAAACACCGGGGAGCTGTTTTTT. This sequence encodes CASSIEVGGTNTGELFF.